This T cell receptor (beta chain) was captured by sequencing in a study of cytomegalovirus exposure and HLA in healthy donors. Study as a whole: In terms of ancestry, the Caucasian-associated cluster contained 80% to 90% of the roughly 400 genotyped donors.

60 Vbeta and 13 Jbeta primers were used in PCR. Clones were read by immunoSEQ multiplex PCR, and TCRdb kept only the in-frame ones, dropping some. Reported are tens of thousands of clones; the ten largest clones contain 22%. About this clone itself: Its antigen is unknown.

Study-level points and caveats: Reports described diagnosis of cytomegalovirus status by the classifier as highly specific and sensitive. Available immune exposure information covered CMV serostatus only.

J lost 3 bases, V lost 2 bases, and 8 bases had no gene match. The CDR3 contains 15 residues. The germline V gene encodes CDR1 GTSNPN and CDR2 SVGIG (reference sequence). This TCR was sampled from a man in his sixties in good health and CMV-seropositive. The sample taken for sequencing was PBMCs. The rearrangement uses TRBV30 and TRBJ2-7; 9 bases agree with TRBD1. The CDR3 is CAWSRPGQGGYEQYF. Written as DNA, the CDR3 is TGTGCCTGGAGTCGACCGGGACAGGGAGGCTACGAGCAGTACTTC.